The 21 T cell receptor beta chains below were found in one sample sequenced in a study of cytomegalovirus exposure and HLA in healthy donors. PCR employed 60 Vbeta and 13 Jbeta primers. Assay used: immunoSEQ multiplex PCR; TCRdb lists only in-frame clones, some missing. This table holds 85,000 to 100,000 clones, approximately 89% found once. What was sequenced was PBMCs. The receptors were gathered from a man aged 30-40 years in good health and CMV-seropositive.

This chain connects TRBV19 to TRBJ2-2, with TRBD1 matching over 9 bases. The CDR3 loop spans 16 amino acids. The V and J ends lost 6 bases and 3 bases, in that order; junction bases with no gene match: 8. Looked up from germline, CDR1 is LNHDA and CDR2 is SQIVND (reference sequence). The CDR3 reads CASSTGGGLDTGELFF. CDR3 DNA sequence: TGTGCCAGTAGCACAGGGGGCGGCCTCGACACCGGGGAGCTGTTTTTT.

V usage is TRBV6-1 and J usage is TRBJ2-7, with 8 bases matching TRBD2. The J segment lost 7 bases and the V segment lost 5 bases, leaving 7 bases of the junction unmatched. This CDR3 has 13 amino acids. CDR1 is MNHNS and CDR2 is SASEGT in the germline V gene. CDR3 DNA sequence: TGTGCCAGCAGTCGTGGACTAGCAGGTGAGCAGTACTTC. Translating it yields CASSRGLAGEQYF.

This clone was recorded once. The chain employs TRBV10-2 and TRBJ2-1; D remains unclear. This CDR3 spans 14 amino acids. The germline gives CDR1 WSHSY, CDR2 SAAADI. Trimming cost V 9 bases and J 0 bases, with 12 bases left between them. CDR3 DNA: TGCGCCAGTTTTAGCCGCGACTCCTACAATGAGCAGTTCTTC. It yields the protein CASFSRDSYNEQFF.

This clone was found a few times. V usage is TRBV15 and J usage is TRBJ2-3; tentative D call: TRBD2 (6 bases). CDR1 LNHNV and CDR2 YYDKDF come from the germline V gene (reference sequence). This CDR3 region has 15 residues. Trimming cost V 0 bases and J 0 bases, with 7 bases left between them. CDR3 residues: CATSREAGSTDTQYF. The CDR3 DNA sequence: TGTGCCACCAGCAGAGAGGCGGGGAGCACAGATACGCAGTATTTT.

V and J are TRBV5-1 and TRBJ2-5; a weak D match, TRBD2 (5 bases). V dropped 1 base and J dropped 1 base, with 11 bases sitting between them. Germline-derived CDR1 and CDR2 are SGHRS and YFSETQ. The CDR3 totals 15 residues. CDR3 sequence: CASSLFPGVQETQYF. In DNA form, the CDR3 reads TGCGCCAGCAGCTTGTTTCCCGGGGTCCAAGAGACCCAGTACTTC.

The CDR3 DNA follows: TGTGCCAGCTCGCCTTCCCAGGGGGCTGGGGCCAACGTCCTGACTTTC. Protein sequence: CASSPSQGAGANVLTF. This chain uses TRBV18 with TRBJ2-6; TRBD1 agrees at 7 bases. V lost 6 bases and J lost 2; bases outside the gene matches: 7. Germline V lookup: CDR1 KGHSH, CDR2 LQKENI. This CDR3 has 16 residues. Filled out from reference TRBV18 and TRBJ2-6, the complete variable domain reads NAGVMQNPRHLVRRRGQEARLRCSPMKGHSHVYWYRQLPEEGLKFMVYLQKENIIDESGMPKERFSAEFPKEGPSILRIQQVVRGDSAAYFCASSPSQGAGANVLTFGAGSRLTVL.

This chain links TRBV6-5 with TRBJ2-5; 10 positions match TRBD1. The length of the CDR3 is 15 residues. V gave up 4 bases and J gave up 7 bases; unmatched junction bases: 9. CDR1 is MNHEY and CDR2 is SVGAGI in the germline V gene. The chain's CDR3 is CASSFLDRGIGTQYF. DNA of the CDR3: TGTGCCAGCAGTTTCCTGGACAGGGGGATAGGGACCCAGTACTTC.

The rearrangement joins TRBV19 to TRBJ2-1, with TRBD1 matching over 9 bases. CDR1 is LNHDA, CDR2 SQIVND, per germline (reference sequence). With V trimmed by 0 bases and J by 6 bases, 6 bases remained unmatched. The CDR3 extends over 16 amino acids. CDR3 amino acids: CASSIEGQGILNEQFF. CDR3 nucleotide sequence: TGTGCCAGTAGTATAGAGGGACAGGGAATCCTCAATGAGCAGTTCTTC.

In DNA form, the CDR3 reads TGTGCCAGCAGTTCTGGGACTAGCGGGAGCTACAATGAGCAGTTCTTC. Protein: CASSSGTSGSYNEQFF. The rearrangement uses TRBV27 and TRBJ2-1, with TRBD2 identical over 14 bases. The CDR3 has 16 amino acids. Germline CDR1 is MNHEY and CDR2 is SMNVEV (reference sequence). V trimming: 4 bases; J trimming: 3 bases; junction bases outside the gene matches: 2.

The chain recombines TRBV12-5 with TRBJ2-3; 9 bases are a match to TRBD2. V lost 2 bases to trimming and J lost 7 bases; unmatched junction nucleotides: 7. The CDR3 runs 15 residues. The germline V gene has CDR1 LGHNT and CDR2 FRNRAP. CDR3 nucleotide sequence: TGTGCTAGTGGTTTGAGTAGCGGGAGTGTGAATACGCAGTATTTT. Translation gives CASGLSSGSVNTQYF.

V and J are TRBV28 and TRBJ2-3; 15 bases agree with TRBD2. Looked up from germline, CDR1 is MDHEN and CDR2 is SYDVKM. The CDR3 contains 17 residues. The V gene end was trimmed by 8 bases and the J gene end by 3 bases; junction bases not matched to a gene: 9. In nucleotides, the CDR3 is TGTGCCAGCCGGGGACTAGCGGGAGGTTGGCCTACAGATACGCAGTATTTT. It yields the protein CASRGLAGGWPTDTQYF.

The genes are TRBV11-2 and TRBJ2-7; TRBD2 matches at 10 bases. The J segment lost 2 bases and the V segment lost 5 bases, leaving 0 bases of the junction unmatched. The V gene's germline CDR1 is SGHAT and CDR2 FQNNGV. The CDR3 covers 13 residues. CDR3: CASSTSGAYEQYF. CDR3 bases: TGTGCCAGCAGCACTAGCGGGGCCTACGAGCAGTACTTC.

This clone was picked up one time. The chain links TRBV28 to TRBJ1-5; D is undetermined. The CDR3 is made up of 14 amino acids. The germline gives CDR1 MDHEN, CDR2 SYDVKM. Trimming pared 5 bases from V and 7 bases from J, leaving 15 bases between. CDR3 DNA: TGTGCCAGCAGTCGGGTCGGATTTATGCAGCCCCAGCATTTT. It specifies CASSRVGFMQPQHF.

The chain couples TRBV27 to TRBJ2-1; TRBD2 agrees at 14 bases. From germline, CDR1 is MNHEY and CDR2 SMNVEV (reference sequence). V shed 6 bases, J shed 7 bases, and the junction held 14 bases outside the gene matches. The CDR3 sequence is 18 residues long. CDR3 region: CASSPPTSGGGWGNEQFF. In DNA, the CDR3 is TGTGCCAGCAGCCCACCGACTAGCGGGGGGGGTTGGGGGAATGAGCAGTTCTTC.

This chain links TRBV19 with TRBJ2-2, with D maybe TRBD2 (6 bases). The CDR3 is 14 residues long. The V gene's germline CDR1 is LNHDA and CDR2 SQIVND (reference sequence). Between the trimmed V and J ends, which lost 6 bases and 1 base, there was a span of 9 bases. The DNA of the CDR3 is TGTGCCAGTAGACGCGGGAAGAACACCGGGGAGCTGTTTTTT. It yields the protein CASRRGKNTGELFF.

The chain joins TRBV28 to TRBJ2-5; maybe TRBD1 (5 bases). Germline loops: CDR1 MDHEN, CDR2 SYDVKM. V lost 5 bases and J 7 bases, leaving 14 bases between the germline ends. The CDR3 has 13 residues. The CDR3 nucleotides are TGTGCCAGCAGTCTACAGGTCCTGGGGACCCAGTACTTC. This codes for CASSLQVLGTQYF.

The sample holds a few counts of this clone. This chain connects TRBV18 to TRBJ1-5, with 7 bases lining up with TRBD1. V trimming: 2 bases; J trimming: 3 bases; junction bases outside the gene matches: 10. The CDR3 runs 17 residues. Germline V gene sequence: CDR1 KGHSH, CDR2 LQKENI. DNA for the CDR3: TGTGCCAGCTCACCATCACCGGGACAGAGCCTCAATCAGCCCCAGCATTTT. It specifies CASSPSPGQSLNQPQHF.

The chain uses TRBV6-5 and TRBJ2-7; 7 bases agree with TRBD1. This CDR3 is 14 amino acids long. V shed 5 bases and J 2 bases; nucleotides not matched to a gene: 6. Germline-derived CDR1 and CDR2 are MNHEY and SVGAGI. The CDR3 here is CASSPRDSPYEQYF. The CDR3 bases are TGTGCCAGCAGTCCCCGGGACAGCCCCTACGAGCAGTACTTC.

This chain connects TRBV9 to TRBJ2-1, with D possibly being TRBD2 (5 bases). Germline assignment: CDR1 SGDLS and CDR2 YYNGEE. V was pared by 2 bases and J by 6 bases, with 12 bases between. This CDR3 has 14 amino acids. CDR3 sequence: CASSVGLEGNEQFF. CDR3 bases: TGTGCCAGCAGCGTCGGGCTAGAGGGCAATGAGCAGTTCTTC. Filled out from reference TRBV9 and TRBJ2-1, the complete variable domain reads DSGVTQTPKHLITATGQRVTLRCSPRSGDLSVYWYQQSLDQGLQFLIQYYNGEERAKGNILERFSAQQFPDLHSELNLSSLELGDSALYFCASSVGLEGNEQFFGPGTRLTVL.

The V call is TRBV6-1, the J call TRBJ1-3; 7 bases fit TRBD1. The CDR3 totals 17 residues. The junction had 9 bases not matched to a gene; V was cut back by 4 bases and J by 0 bases. Germline-derived CDR1 and CDR2 are MNHNS and SASEGT. The DNA for the CDR3 is TGTGCCAGCAGTGTTGCACGACAGGGACCCTCTGGAAACACCATATATTTT. It yields the protein CASSVARQGPSGNTIYF.

This sequence joins TRBV10-3 and TRBJ1-1; D possibly corresponds to TRBD1 (5 bases). The CDR3 contains 13 residues. Between the trimmed V and J ends, which lost 8 bases and 5 bases, there was a span of 15 bases. The germline V gene encodes CDR1 ENHRY and CDR2 SYGVKD. The CDR3 reads CAIGARAKTEAFF. As DNA, the CDR3 is TGTGCCATCGGAGCCAGGGCGAAGACTGAAGCTTTCTTT.